This T cell receptor beta chain was identified during a study of blood T cell repertoires in COVID-19. On the study more broadly: Sample material is recorded as cDNA or gDNA derived from T cells, B-cell-depleted T cells, or PBMCs.

Original handling: Estimated nucleated cell counts came from reference gene primer amplification. The data were produced by immunoSEQ multiplex PCR, yet TCRdb's version contains in-frame clones alone and is incomplete. V and J calls and clone size are given by that table; D and trimming were obtained from the DNA. The sample holds fewer than 30,000 clones; 80% to 90% are singletons and the top ten take more than 25%. This CDR3 comprises 13 residues. The V end lost 6 bases, the J end lost 8 bases, and 16 bases lay between the germline ends. CDR1 is ENHRY and CDR2 is SYGVKD in the germline V gene. The TCR was taken from a woman aged 80 or over with COVID-19, enrolled during active disease. Sequenced sample: peripheral blood. V and J are TRBV10-3 and TRBJ1-2; D is perhaps TRBD1 (6 bases). CDR3 loop: CAIRLDRTEGYTF. As DNA, the CDR3 is TGTGCCATCAGGCTGGACAGAACGGAGGGCTACACCTTC.